This TCR beta chain originates from a study of cytomegalovirus exposure and HLA in healthy donors listed by TCRdb under 2017. Turning to the overall study: An earlier analysis of around 600 of the donors reported approximately 290 Gb of sequence data and some 120 million unique TCR beta sequences from about 179 million T cells. Approximately 330 gigabases of sequencing data and around 85 million unique TCR sequences made up an early release that covered 640 HLA-typed donors. Of the 398 genotyped donors, around 81% fell in the genetic ancestry cluster associated with self-reported Caucasian donors. The study was designed to test whether signatures of past pathogen exposure could be identified by cataloging public T cell receptors. The study used immunosequencing to profile the T cell repertoires of approximately 650 subjects and linked those repertoires to cytomegalovirus serostatus. Besides the first cohort of approximately 710 subjects, a separate validation cohort made up of over 100 different subjects was used. The study combined high-throughput TCR immunosequencing, statistical association of individual TCRs with disease status, and machine learning to predict cytomegalovirus infection status. A later analysis re-examined previously published TCR beta repertoires from around 670 donors and added high-resolution HLA genotyping to investigate patterns of TCR occurrence. In the later analysis, no new phenotypic data were used to find candidate immune exposures; instead, reliance was placed on TCR beta sequences and their occurrence across donors. An earlier analysis of roughly 600 of the donors used high-throughput TCR beta sequencing to judge whether each TCR beta V gene segment behaved as functional or pseudogenic. Donor age, sex, ethnicity and CMV serostatus were compiled together with the repertoire data. Genome-wide SNP genotypes for about three fifths of the roughly 670 donors were used in a later genetic analysis, which treated that subset as a discovery cohort. All discovery cohort repertoires had been generated using a single sequencing platform. Both class I and class II loci were covered by HLA typing, at four-digit resolution. Typing coverage differed by locus: A, B, C, DRB1 and DQB1 were typed in about 620-640 donors, DQA1 in roughly 500, DPA1 in 600 to 610, and DPB1 in 450 to 490. Four to six DR-DQ haplotypes were handled as single units for association and clustering because linkage in the cohort was strong. Across around 400 genotyped donors of the cohort, an average of about 240,000 unique TCR beta nucleotide sequences per donor were sequenced, and 15% to 20% of those sequences were non-productive.

The cohort consisted of hundreds of healthy bone marrow donors. All cohort members were sampled while nominally healthy, although unrecorded immune exposures were likely present. CMV serostatus was positive for 250 to 300 and negative for about half of the roughly 700 cohort members, and was not recorded for this donor. A peripheral blood sample was collected from each donor, and TCR beta sequencing was performed on peripheral blood mononuclear cells. Genomic DNA was extracted from the blood cell samples with the Qiagen DNeasy Blood Extraction Kit. Note on this clone: Its cognate antigen has yet to be identified. No much larger clone exists at a distance of one base, and base qualities are not known.

From the cysteine up to the phenylalanine, the CDR3 has a length of 12 residues. The retained sequence is limited to the CDR3, 36 bases, with the frame set at the first base. CDR1 and CDR2, looked up from the germline V gene, are SQVTM and ANQGSEA. At the junction V is shortened by 5 bases and J by 6 bases, with 13 bases in between. Library prep was done by the immunoSEQ multiplex PCR assay. For the multiplex PCR, a mixture combining 60 forward primers for TCR Vbeta segments and 13 reverse primers for TCR Jbeta segments was used. Amplification of the CDR3 region of rearranged TCR beta genes was performed with a multiplex PCR assay on genomic DNA. On the Illumina HiSeq System, the amplified TCR beta libraries were sequenced as 87-base-pair reads. On the study's bioinformatics: In a later analysis, tens of millions of unique TCR beta chains were counted across the roughly 700 repertoires, and around 10 million of these chains were shared by at least two donors. To remove PCR and sequencing errors, raw reads were error-corrected and collapsed into unique sequences using a nearest-neighbor algorithm that merged closely related sequences. V, D and J gene segments were assigned by aligning CDR3 sequences to IMGT reference sequences. For a sequence to be retained, a match of at least six nucleotides was required to both a V gene segment and a J gene segment. A rearrangement was called productive if the CDR3 had no stop codons and remained in frame with V and J, and every other rearrangement was called non-productive. CDR3 was defined according to IMGT convention as the region running from the second conserved V-encoded cysteine to the conserved J-encoded phenylalanine. The earlier analysis of approximately 590 of the donors excluded any sequence lacking an unambiguous match to a single V gene segment. In an earlier analysis of 587 of the donors, V segments were called functional above 56.7% productive rearrangements and were called segregating when the between-donor standard deviation exceeded 5%. A statistical classification framework was built to diagnose cytomegalovirus status from the catalog of TCR beta chain sequences. In a later analysis, TCR nucleotide sequences were compared against IMGT/GENE-DB human TR gene sequences so that V and J genes could be assigned. The TCRdist pipeline was used in a later analysis to assign CDR3 sequences and most-parsimonious VDJ recombination scenarios. A later analysis defined each TCR beta chain by its CDR3 amino acid sequence plus V-gene family, and excluded reads lacking a unique V-gene family. As a way to deal with suspected cross-contamination and a sequencing artifact, a later analysis dropped more than 500 nucleotide sequences that were highly shared and had low generation probability. A later analysis calculated a clonal expansion index for each public chain from normalized within-repertoire ranks of inferred template counts. A later analysis computed generation probabilities with a VDJ recombination model fitted to out-of-frame rearrangements, and checked the results against IGoR. Hypergeometric tests were used in a later analysis to score TCR-TCR, TCR-HLA and TCR-CMV co-occurrence, with a repertoire-size bias correction applied to the TCR pairs. To estimate false discovery rates, a later analysis permuted the HLA or CMV assignments 20 times. In a later analysis, co-occurring TCRs were grouped using DBSCAN, and TCRdist sequence similarity was added for clustering within HLA-allele-positive subsets. Co-occurrence clustering excluded repertoires with fewer than 30,000 or more than 120,000 public chains, plus five with anomalous nucleotide sharing. The immuneACCESS repertoire file appears here via TCRdb, limited to in-frame rearrangements. These files lack a portion of the clones; in checked studies, under half of the deficit traces to unresolved V genes, and the cause of the others is not known. The D gene and trimming were derived from the DNA, and the V and J assignments and clone size from that table. Recorded for this sample are just under 95,000 clones; 70% to 85% of them occurred a single time. Around 10% of the sample is in the top ten clones.

Study-wide conclusions, independent of this receptor: The presence/absence analyses assumed that sequencing depth was roughly uniform across donors, and that assumption may not be true. Strong co-occurrence of HLA alleles, especially DR and DQ, made assigning TCR associations to individual alleles difficult. In a later analysis, HLA-associated TCR beta chains were found to be more clonally expanded and to have lower generation probabilities than equally common non-associated chains. The study listed approximately 160 TCR beta chains as associated with cytomegalovirus. Because HLA typing was missing for some donors at each locus, association tests included only the typed subset. A later analysis found that most CMV-associated TCR beta chains appeared HLA-restricted, with HLA associations seemingly driven largely by CMV exposure. Linkage disequilibrium might explain the correlated functional status among segregating V segments, but an unknown experimental factor could not be excluded. The cohort was sequenced for TCR beta chains only, and without alpha or paired-chain data the features that could be detected were limited. The authors suggested that the approach could potentially be extended to other disease states and immunological phenotypes. In a later analysis, TCR association rates were found to vary across HLA loci, with the most associated TCRs seen for DRB1 alleles and the fewest for HLA-C alleles. Some IMGT-functional V segments, including TRBV6-2 and TRBV6-3, could not be distinguished by the 87-base-pair reads and were therefore excluded. For the cohort, immune exposure information was limited to CMV serostatus. Compared with the approximately 710-donor mean, donors in an Asian-associated ancestry cluster had fewer N-insertions in productive TCRs, according to a later genetic analysis. Cytomegalovirus status was reported to be diagnosed by the classifier with high specificity and sensitivity in both the original and validation cohorts. A group of highly shared sequence variants was considered likely to be a technical artifact of the sequencing pipeline. Because counts were too low, around 18 rarely observed V segments, including chromosome 9 orphons, were left out of the earlier analysis of about 500 of the donors. A further reported finding was that TCR beta sequences accurately predicted the HLA-A and HLA-B alleles for most subjects in the first cohort. A later analysis associated 15,000 to 20,000 TCR beta sequences with specific HLA alleles at a false discovery rate of 0.05. An association between a missense DCLRE1C variant and V-gene and J-gene trimming of TCR beta chains was found in a later genetic analysis and replicated in an independent cohort. In vitro tests confirmed that a few of the cytomegalovirus-associated TCR beta chains recognize cytomegalovirus antigens. A later analysis reported that several top co-occurrence clusters appeared linked to parvovirus B19, influenza, CMV and Epstein-Barr virus. Most TCR sequences were seen in very few donors, while some public TCRs were found in many individuals. Broadly in line with IMGT annotations, most TCR beta V segments showed up in productive rearrangements about 87% or about 30% of the time in an earlier analysis of approximately 600 of the donors.

The source material was PBMCs. The receptor was isolated from a human donor in good health. This sequence uses TRBV29-1 and TRBJ1-1, with TRBD1 as a weak D call on 6 bases. In nucleotide form, the sequence is TGCAGCGTTCTGATACAGGGATCTGAAGCTTTCTTT. Its protein product is CSVLIQGSEAFF. The CDR3, completed at both ends by the reference TRBV29-1 and TRBJ1-1 genes, gives the full variable domain SAVISQKPSRDICQRGTSLTIQCQVDSQVTMMFWYRQQPGQSLTLIATANQGSEATYESGFVIDKFPISRPNLTFSTLTVSNMSPEDSSIYLCSVLIQGSEAFFGQGTRLTVV.